This T cell receptor (beta chain) was observed in a study of beta chain features in type 1 diabetes. Whole-study findings and limits: Unsettled here was the matter of whether HLA type influences TCRB rearrangement. Lower insertion and higher deletion counts appeared at VDJ junctions in type 1 diabetes patients. Across all four CD4+ subsets, people with type 1 diabetes showed modestly shorter TCRB CDR3s. PCR might preferentially amplify shorter templates, equally in patients and controls.

This CDR3 region has 15 residues. The V gene's germline CDR1 is SGHRS and CDR2 YFSETQ. With V trimmed by 2 bases and J by 4 bases, 4 bases remained unmatched. The sample holds a few counts of this clone. Its specificity is unknown. This specimen includes other DNA sequences encoding the same CDR3. Cells sorted by CD45RO/CCR7/CD25/CD127/CD95/CD27 comprised CD4+ naive, central memory, regulatory and stem cell-like memory cells. Of the isolated RNA, all was reverse transcribed, and so the sequenced material was expressed TCRB transcripts. Sequencing was performed with immunoSEQ multiplex PCR; in TCRdb, only in-frame clones are kept and a portion is missing. The sample records a few hundred thousand clones, 14% being singletons.

The chain combines TRBV5-1 with TRBJ2-1, with TRBD2 matching over 9 bases. Sequenced sample: naive CD4+ T cells from blood. This clonotype was sampled from a man aged 30-40 years with type 1 diabetes. The CDR3 protein is CASSFTSGSYNEQFF. CDR3 nucleotides: TGCGCCAGCAGCTTCACTAGCGGGTCTTACAATGAGCAGTTCTTC.